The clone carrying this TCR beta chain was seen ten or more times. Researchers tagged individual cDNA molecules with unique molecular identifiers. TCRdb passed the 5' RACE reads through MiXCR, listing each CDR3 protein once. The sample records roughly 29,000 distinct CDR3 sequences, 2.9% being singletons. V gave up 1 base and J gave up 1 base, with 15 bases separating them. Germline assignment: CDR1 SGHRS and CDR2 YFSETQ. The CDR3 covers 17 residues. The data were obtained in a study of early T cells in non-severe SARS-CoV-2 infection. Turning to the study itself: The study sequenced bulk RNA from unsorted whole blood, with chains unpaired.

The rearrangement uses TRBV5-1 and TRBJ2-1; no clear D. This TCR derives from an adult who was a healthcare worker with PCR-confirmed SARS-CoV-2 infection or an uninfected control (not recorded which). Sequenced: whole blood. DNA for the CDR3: TGCGCCAGCAGCTTGAACGTGGGCCTAAGGTCCTACAATGAGCAGTTCTTC. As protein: CASSLNVGLRSYNEQFF.